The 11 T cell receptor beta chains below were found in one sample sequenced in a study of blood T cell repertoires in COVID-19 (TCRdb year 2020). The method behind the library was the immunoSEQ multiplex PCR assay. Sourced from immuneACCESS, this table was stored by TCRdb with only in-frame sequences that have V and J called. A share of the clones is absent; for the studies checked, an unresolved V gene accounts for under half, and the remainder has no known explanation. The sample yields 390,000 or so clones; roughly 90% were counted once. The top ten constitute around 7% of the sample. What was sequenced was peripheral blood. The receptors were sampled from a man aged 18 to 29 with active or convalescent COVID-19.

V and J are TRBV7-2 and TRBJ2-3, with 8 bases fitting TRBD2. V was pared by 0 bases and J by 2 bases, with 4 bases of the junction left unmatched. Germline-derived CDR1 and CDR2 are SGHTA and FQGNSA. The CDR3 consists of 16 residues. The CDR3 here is CASSLAAGAFTDTQYF. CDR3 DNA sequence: TGTGCCAGCAGCTTAGCAGCGGGGGCCTTCACAGATACGCAGTATTTT.

The CDR3 reads CASSLVLSSYNEQFF. The CDR3 DNA sequence: TGTGCCAGCAGCTTAGTTTTATCCTCCTACAATGAGCAGTTCTTC. J is TRBJ2-1 and V is TRBV7-2, with D unresolved. This CDR3 has 15 amino acids. Germline V gene data show CDR1 as SGHTA and CDR2 as FQGNSA. V lost 1 base to trimming and J lost 0 bases, with 7 bases between them. The whole variable domain, filled in from reference TRBV7-2 and TRBJ2-1, reads GAGVSQSPSNKVTEKGKDVELRCDPISGHTALYWYRQSLGQGLEFLIYFQGNSAPDKSGLPSDRFSAERTGGSVSTLTIQRTQQEDSAVYLCASSLVLSSYNEQFFGPGTRLTVL.

The CDR3 loop is CASSLVGGNSNQPQHF. CDR3 sequence (DNA): TGTGCCAGCAGCTTAGTTGGAGGGAATAGCAATCAGCCCCAGCATTTT. The chain links TRBV7-2 to TRBJ1-5, with no clear D. Trimming took off 1 base at V and 0 bases at J, with 10 bases between the two ends. Germline assignment: CDR1 SGHTA and CDR2 FQGNSA. CDR3 size: 16 residues. Variable domain in full (rest from reference TRBV7-2 and TRBJ1-5): GAGVSQSPSNKVTEKGKDVELRCDPISGHTALYWYRQSLGQGLEFLIYFQGNSAPDKSGLPSDRFSAERTGGSVSTLTIQRTQQEDSAVYLCASSLVGGNSNQPQHFGDGTRLSIL.

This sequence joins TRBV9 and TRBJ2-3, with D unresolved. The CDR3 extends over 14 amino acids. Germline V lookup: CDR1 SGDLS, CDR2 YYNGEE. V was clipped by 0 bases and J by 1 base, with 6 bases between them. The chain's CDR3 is CASSVALGTDTQYF. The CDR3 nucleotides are TGTGCCAGCAGCGTAGCTCTCGGCACAGATACGCAGTATTTT.

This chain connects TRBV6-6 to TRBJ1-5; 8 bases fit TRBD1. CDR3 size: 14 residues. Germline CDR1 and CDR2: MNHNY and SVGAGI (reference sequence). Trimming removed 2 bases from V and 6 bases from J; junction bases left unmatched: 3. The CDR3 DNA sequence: TGTGCCAGCAGTTACGGACAGGGTCCTCAGCCCCAGCATTTT. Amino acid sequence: CASSYGQGPQPQHF.

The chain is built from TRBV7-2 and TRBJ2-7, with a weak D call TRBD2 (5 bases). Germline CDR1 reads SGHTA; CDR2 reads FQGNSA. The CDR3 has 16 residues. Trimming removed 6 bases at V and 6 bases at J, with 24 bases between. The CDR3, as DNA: TGTGCCAGCAGACTATGCGTGGCGTGGGAGAATTGCGAGCAGTACTTC. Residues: CASRLCVAWENCEQYF.

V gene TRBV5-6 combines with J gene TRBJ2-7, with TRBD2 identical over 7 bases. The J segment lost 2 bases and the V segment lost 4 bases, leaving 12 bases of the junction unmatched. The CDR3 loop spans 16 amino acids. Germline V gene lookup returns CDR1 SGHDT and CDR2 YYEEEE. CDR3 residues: CASSLRPTSTAYEQYF. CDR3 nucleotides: TGTGCCAGCAGCCTACGGCCGACTAGCACCGCCTACGAGCAGTACTTC.

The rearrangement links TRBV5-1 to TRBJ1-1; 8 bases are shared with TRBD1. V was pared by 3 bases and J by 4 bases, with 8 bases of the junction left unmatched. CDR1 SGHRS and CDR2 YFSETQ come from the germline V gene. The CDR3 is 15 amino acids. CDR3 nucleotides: TGCGCCAGCAGCTGGGCCGACAGGGGCTCCACTGAAGCTTTCTTT. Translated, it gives CASSWADRGSTEAFF.

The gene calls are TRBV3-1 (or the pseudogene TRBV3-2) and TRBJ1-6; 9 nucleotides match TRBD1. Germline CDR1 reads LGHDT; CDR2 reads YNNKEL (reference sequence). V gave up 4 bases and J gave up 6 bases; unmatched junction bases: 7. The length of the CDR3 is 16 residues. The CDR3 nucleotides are TGTGCCAGCAGCCCGAAGGGGACAGGGATTAATTCACCCCTCCACTTT. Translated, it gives CASSPKGTGINSPLHF.

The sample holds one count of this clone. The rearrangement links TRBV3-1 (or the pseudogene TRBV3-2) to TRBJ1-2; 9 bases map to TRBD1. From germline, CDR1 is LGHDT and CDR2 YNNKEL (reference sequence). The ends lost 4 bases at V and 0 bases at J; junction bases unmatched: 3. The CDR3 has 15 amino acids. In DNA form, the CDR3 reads TGTGCCAGCAGCCCAAGACAGGGGGCTAACTATGGCTACACCTTC. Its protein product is CASSPRQGANYGYTF.

CDR3 sequence (DNA): TGTGCCAGTAGTAGGGACAGACGGGAGCTACTTTCCCACCCCACGAATGAAAAACTGTTTTTT. This codes for CASSRDRRELLSHPTNEKLFF. The chain carries TRBV19 and TRBJ1-4; TRBD1 matches at 7 bases. This CDR3 has 21 amino acids. V dropped 4 bases and J dropped 5; count of bases not matched to a gene: 25. Germline loops: CDR1 LNHDA, CDR2 SQIVND (reference sequence).